This T cell receptor beta chain stems from a study of Graves' ophthalmopathy and Graves' hyperthyroidism. On the study more broadly: The collection of peripheral blood took place at initial diagnosis, before any treatment. Regarding the study as a whole: The model's ophthalmopathy progression predictions had around 64% sensitivity and 72.22% specificity.

CDR3 regions of TCR beta were amplified from RNA transcripts. First-round RT-PCR employed HTBI primers, with a second-round multiplex PCR after it. TCRdb re-analysed the multiplex PCR reads in MiXCR, keeping a single row per CDR3 protein. The table shows about 620,000 distinct CDR3 sequences, with around a fifth occurring only once. This clonotype has a count of ten or more. The antigen is not known. With 6 bases clipped from V and 5 bases from J, the junction kept 5 bases outside the gene matches. CDR1 is KGHDR, CDR2 SFDVKD, per germline. The CDR3 is made up of 14 amino acids. The sequenced material came from peripheral blood. The rearrangement links TRBV24-1 to TRBJ2-5, with 10 bases that match TRBD2. The clonotype originates from a woman aged 18 to 35 with stable Graves' hyperthyroidism. Some clones in this sample may be carry-over from other donors' samples. The CDR3 reads CATSSGREWETQYF. The CDR3 nucleotides read TGTGCCACCAGTAGCGGGAGGGAATGGGAGACCCAGTACTTC.